These 17 T cell receptor beta chains share one sample of origin, sequenced in a study of PD-L1 blockade in urothelial cancer. Time point denoted: peripheral blood 6 weeks after treatment start. TCRdb's table, derived via immunoSEQ multiplex PCR, lists solely in-frame clones and lacks some. The repertoire holds around 93,000 clones, with roughly 80% as singletons. Material: PBMCs, obtained around atezolizumab (anti-PD-L1) treatment. These receptors all come from a man aged 65 to 79 with urothelial cancer.

The chain joins TRBV5-4 to TRBJ2-3, with 9 bases identical to TRBD2. From germline, CDR1 is SGHNT and CDR2 YYREEE (reference sequence). Trimming at V came to 0 bases and at J to 4 bases, leaving 12 bases not matched to a gene. There are 18 residues in the CDR3. CDR3 DNA sequence: TGTGCCAGCAGCTTGGAGTTAGGCGGGGGGGCTCGGTCAGATACGCAGTATTTT. The encoded protein is CASSLELGGGARSDTQYF.

V usage is TRBV5-8 and J usage is TRBJ1-6; 7 bases are shared with TRBD1. The V gene's germline CDR1 is SGHTS and CDR2 YDEGEE. With V trimmed by 2 bases and J by 0 bases, 8 bases remained unmatched. CDR3 size: 18 residues. The CDR3 spells CASSLGTTGSSYNSPLHF. CDR3 sequence (DNA): TGTGCCAGCAGCTTAGGCACGACAGGGAGCTCCTATAATTCACCCCTCCACTTT.

This sequence joins TRBV21-1 and TRBJ2-7; no check of the table's D call, TRBD2, against the DNA was made. TRBV21-1 is shown as a pseudogene. The length of the CDR3 is 18 residues. This CDR3 reads CASSKVHGRTSGSYEQYF. In DNA, the CDR3 is TGTGCCAGCAGCAAAGTTCACGGCCGGACTAGCGGGAGTTATGAGCAGTACTTC.

This clone was found once. V is TRBV7-9 and J is TRBJ2-3; a possible D gene is TRBD2 (6 bases). This CDR3 contains 15 residues. Germline CDR1 is SEHNR and CDR2 is FQNEAQ (reference sequence). V dropped 1 base and J dropped 4 bases, with 12 bases sitting between them. The CDR3 here is CASSLGSDYADTQYF. For the CDR3, the DNA is TGTGCCAGCAGCTTAGGTTCGGACTATGCAGATACGCAGTATTTT.

The chain carries TRBV27 and TRBJ1-2; TRBD1 might be the D (6 bases). The CDR3 covers 14 residues. V was shortened by 8 bases and J by 4 bases, with 17 bases between the two germline ends. From germline, CDR1 is MNHEY and CDR2 SMNVEV (reference sequence). The CDR3 DNA reads TGTGCCAGCTCGACGACAGGCTCCTTCTATGGCTACACCTTC. Translated: CASSTTGSFYGYTF.

J is TRBJ1-1 and V is TRBV28; maybe TRBD1 (6 bases). The germline CDR1 and CDR2 sequences are MDHEN and SYDVKM. The CDR3 totals 14 residues. V gave up 5 bases and J gave up 5 bases, with 15 bases separating them. The CDR3, as DNA: TGTGCCAGCAGTGGCACAGGGTATTGGACTGAAGCTTTCTTT. This translates into CASSGTGYWTEAFF.

This chain connects TRBV19 to TRBJ2-2, with 7 bases matching TRBD1. The ends lost 7 bases at V and 6 bases at J; junction bases unmatched: 11. This CDR3 comprises 15 residues. From germline, CDR1 is LNHDA and CDR2 SQIVND (reference sequence). CDR3 protein: CASIESGGMAGELFF. As DNA, the CDR3 is TGTGCCAGTATTGAGTCAGGGGGTATGGCCGGGGAGCTGTTTTTT.

The V gene is TRBV4-3, the J gene TRBJ1-2, with TRBD1 matching over 11 bases. V shed 0 bases, J shed 3 bases, and the junction held 15 bases outside the gene matches. CDR1 is LGHNA and CDR2 is YSLEER in the germline V gene. The CDR3 runs 20 residues. CDR3 sequence reads: CASSQDYVPGQGEWDYGYTF. DNA for the CDR3: TGCGCCAGCAGCCAAGATTACGTTCCGGGACAGGGGGAATGGGACTATGGCTACACCTTC.

The V and J genes are TRBV20-1 and TRBJ2-5, with no clear D. Looked up from germline, CDR1 is DFQATT and CDR2 is SNEGSKA (reference sequence). The CDR3 runs 11 residues. Trimming cost V 5 bases and J 4 bases, with 8 bases left between them. CDR3 nucleotides: TGCAGTGCTTGGCCCCGAGAGACCCAGTACTTC. Protein sequence: CSAWPRETQYF.

V is TRBV19 and J is TRBJ2-7; TRBD1 is a possible D gene (6 bases). CDR3 length: 15 residues. Germline assignment: CDR1 LNHDA and CDR2 SQIVND (reference sequence). Trimming cost V 4 bases and J 5 bases, with 18 bases left between them. The DNA for the CDR3 is TGTGCCAGTAGTAGTGTCGGGCAGGGGCAGAACGAGCAGTACTTC. Translation: CASSSVGQGQNEQYF.

This chain connects TRBV28 to TRBJ2-7, with TRBD1 identical over 10 bases. The length of the CDR3 is 18 residues. Germline-derived CDR1 and CDR2 are MDHEN and SYDVKM. Germline trimming cut 4 bases from V and 1 base from J; bases unmatched to any gene: 13. CDR3 protein: CASSSGATGGSNSYEQYF. For the CDR3, the DNA is TGTGCCAGCAGTTCGGGGGCGACAGGGGGCAGTAATTCCTACGAGCAGTACTTC.

The chain combines TRBV10-3 with TRBJ2-7, with D possibly being TRBD2 (7 bases). V lost 3 bases and J lost 5, with 14 bases in between. The CDR3 has 14 residues. The V gene's germline CDR1 is ENHRY and CDR2 SYGVKD. In DNA form, the CDR3 reads TGTGCCATCAGTGAAGTGGGAGGGGGGGACGAGCAGTACTTC. This gives the protein CAISEVGGGDEQYF.

Regarding this clone: A much larger clone lies a single base off, so this may be a read error. The CDR3 does not end in the conserved phenylalanine or tryptophan, so this is likely a read error. This rearrangement joins TRBV19 to TRBJ1-2; TRBD1 aligns across 8 bases. This CDR3 contains 14 residues. Germline V gene lookup returns CDR1 LNHDA and CDR2 SQIVND (reference sequence). Trimming cost V 5 bases and J 4 bases; bases outside gene matches: 6. The CDR3 DNA follows: TGTGCCAGTAGTCAGGGGGCGCGGGTCTATGGCTACACCTCC. Its translation is CASSQGARVYGYTS.

The chain carries TRBV27 and TRBJ2-5; 8 positions agree with TRBD2. There are 16 residues in the CDR3. The junction had 9 bases not matched to a gene; V was cut back by 5 bases and J by 1 base. Germline values: CDR1 MNHEY, CDR2 SMNVEV (reference sequence). In DNA form, the CDR3 reads TGTGCCAGCAGTCCCGGGGTAGCGGGGATCCAAGAGACCCAGTACTTC. Its translation: CASSPGVAGIQETQYF.

The V gene is TRBV27, the J gene TRBJ2-5; TRBD2 agrees at 8 bases. This CDR3 is 14 amino acids long. V shed 4 bases, J shed 4 bases, and the junction held 5 bases outside the gene matches. From germline, CDR1 is MNHEY and CDR2 SMNVEV (reference sequence). The CDR3, as DNA: TGTGCCAGCAGTTCTAAGCGGGAGTTAGAGACCCAGTACTTC. It encodes CASSSKRELETQYF.

The gene calls are TRBV27 and TRBJ2-7, with D possibly matching TRBD1 (6 bases). This CDR3 spans 13 amino acids. Germline CDR1 reads MNHEY; CDR2 reads SMNVEV (reference sequence). Trimming took 6 bases from V and 4 from J, leaving 13 bases between them. The CDR3 DNA reads TGTGCCAGCAGCCCAGGACAGCTTTACGAGCAGTACTTC. This codes for CASSPGQLYEQYF.

The V and J genes are TRBV15 and TRBJ1-3; no definite D call. V lost 0 bases and J 0 bases, leaving 6 bases between the germline ends. Germline CDR1 LNHNV, CDR2 YYDKDF (reference sequence). The CDR3 covers 15 residues. CDR3 DNA: TGTGCCACCAGCAGAGATACAAACTCTGGAAACACCATATATTTT. Its protein product is CATSRDTNSGNTIYF.